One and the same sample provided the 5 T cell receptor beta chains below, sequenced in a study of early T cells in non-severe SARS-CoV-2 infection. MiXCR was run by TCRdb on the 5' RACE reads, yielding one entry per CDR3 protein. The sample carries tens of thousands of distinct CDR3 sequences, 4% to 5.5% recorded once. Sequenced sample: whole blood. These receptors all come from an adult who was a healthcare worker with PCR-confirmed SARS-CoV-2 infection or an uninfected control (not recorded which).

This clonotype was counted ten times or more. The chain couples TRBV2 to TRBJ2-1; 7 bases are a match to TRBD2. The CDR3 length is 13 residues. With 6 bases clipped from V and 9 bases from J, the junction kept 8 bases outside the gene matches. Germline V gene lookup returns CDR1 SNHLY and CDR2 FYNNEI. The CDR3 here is CASRREELSEQFF. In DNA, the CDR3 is TGTGCCAGCAGACGGGAGGAATTGAGTGAGCAGTTCTTC.

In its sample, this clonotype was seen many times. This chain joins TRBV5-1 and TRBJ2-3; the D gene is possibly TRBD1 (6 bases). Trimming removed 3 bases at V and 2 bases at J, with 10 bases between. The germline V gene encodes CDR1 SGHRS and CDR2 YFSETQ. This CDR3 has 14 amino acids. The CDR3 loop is CASSSGTYTDTQYF. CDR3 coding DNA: TGCGCCAGCAGCTCCGGGACATACACAGATACGCAGTATTTT.

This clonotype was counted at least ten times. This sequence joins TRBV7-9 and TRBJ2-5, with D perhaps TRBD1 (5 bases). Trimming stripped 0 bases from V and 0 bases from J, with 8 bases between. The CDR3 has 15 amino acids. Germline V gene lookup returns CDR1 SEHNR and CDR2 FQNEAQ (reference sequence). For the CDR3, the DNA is TGTGCCAGCAGCTTAGCGAGACAGAACCAAGAGACCCAGTACTTC. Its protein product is CASSLARQNQETQYF.

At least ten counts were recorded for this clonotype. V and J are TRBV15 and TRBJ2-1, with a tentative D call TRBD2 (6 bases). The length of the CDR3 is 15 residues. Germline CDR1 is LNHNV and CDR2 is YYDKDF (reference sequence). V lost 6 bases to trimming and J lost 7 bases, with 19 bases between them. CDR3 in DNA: TGTGCCACCAGACCGGCGGGGCGAAGGGGAAATGAGCAGTTCTTC. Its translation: CATRPAGRRGNEQFF.

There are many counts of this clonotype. CDR3 protein: CASSPRDWVSSGANVLTF. The CDR3 region has the DNA TGTGCCAGCTCACCGAGGGACTGGGTTAGCTCTGGGGCCAACGTCCTGACTTTC. J is TRBJ2-6 and V is TRBV18, with D perhaps matching TRBD2 (6 bases). Trimming took 3 bases from V and 0 from J, leaving 15 bases between them. CDR3 length equals 18 residues. The germline CDR1 and CDR2 sequences are KGHSH and LQKENI. The entire variable domain, with the rest obtained from reference TRBV18 and TRBJ2-6, is as follows: NAGVMQNPRHLVRRRGQEARLRCSPMKGHSHVYWYRQLPEEGLKFMVYLQKENIIDESGMPKERFSAEFPKEGPSILRIQQVVRGDSAAYFCASSPRDWVSSGANVLTFGAGSRLTVL.